The sequence of this T cell receptor beta chain was determined in a study of control samples from healthy donors and cancer patients. Repertoires were generated with immunoSEQ multiplex PCR, while TCRdb's copy carries only in-frame clones and drops some. Here the sample spans around 180,000 clones, 94% being singletons. The TCR originated in a woman aged 18-35 years in good health. The sample comprised blood.

CDR3 bases: TGCGCCAGCAGCTCGTTCCTGGGGGGCTCGAACACTGAAGCTTTCTTT. Its translation: CASSSFLGGSNTEAFF. This chain uses TRBV5-1 with TRBJ1-1, with a possible D match to TRBD1 (6 bases). Germline V lookup: CDR1 SGHRS, CDR2 YFSETQ. The CDR3 covers 16 residues. Between the trimmed V and J ends, which lost 3 bases and 1 base, there was a span of 16 bases.